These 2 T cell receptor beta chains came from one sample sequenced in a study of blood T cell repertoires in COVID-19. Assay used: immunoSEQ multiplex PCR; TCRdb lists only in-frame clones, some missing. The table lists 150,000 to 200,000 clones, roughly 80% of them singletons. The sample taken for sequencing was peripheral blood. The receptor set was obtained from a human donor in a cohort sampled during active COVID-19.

The CDR3 region is CASSLSGGFEAFF. In DNA, the CDR3 is TGTGCCAGCAGTTTGTCAGGGGGTTTCGAAGCTTTCTTT. The chain joins TRBV6-5 to TRBJ1-1; 7 nucleotides agree with TRBD1. This CDR3 contains 13 residues. Germline values: CDR1 MNHEY, CDR2 SVGAGI. V trimming: 4 bases; J trimming: 8 bases; junction bases outside the gene matches: 7.

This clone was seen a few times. The DNA for the CDR3 is TGTGCCAGCAGCTTACAGGAGGCCTATGGCTACACCTTC. It encodes CASSLQEAYGYTF. The chain carries TRBV7-9 and TRBJ1-2, with no clear D. The ends were cut back, 2 bases at V and 4 bases at J, with 8 bases in the middle. The CDR3 spans 13 residues. CDR1 is SEHNR and CDR2 is FQNEAQ in the germline V gene (reference sequence).